Each of the 29 T cell receptor beta chains below was sequenced from the same sample in a study of early T cells in non-severe SARS-CoV-2 infection. TCRdb recomputed calls from the 5' RACE reads with MiXCR, one row per CDR3 protein. The sample has about 44,000 distinct CDR3 sequences; about 25% are singletons. The starting material was whole blood, obtained at baseline. Every receptor here comes from an adult who was a healthcare worker with PCR-confirmed SARS-CoV-2 infection or an uninfected control (not recorded which).

The J gene is TRBJ1-5, the V gene TRBV12-5; D remains ambiguous. Trimming left V 3 bases short and J 3 bases short, with 6 bases between. The length of the CDR3 is 13 residues. CDR1 is LGHNT and CDR2 is FRNRAP in the germline V gene. CDR3 region: CASGLTDNQPQHF. DNA for the CDR3: TGTGCTAGTGGTTTAACAGACAATCAGCCCCAGCATTTT. Full variable domain (rest looked up from reference TRBV12-5 and TRBJ1-5): DARVTQTPRHKVTEMGQEVTMRCQPILGHNTVFWYRQTMMQGLELLAYFRNRAPLDDSGMPKDRFSAEMPDATLATLKIQPSEPRDSAVYFCASGLTDNQPQHFGDGTRLSIL.

This clonotype was seen more than once but under ten times. This chain links TRBV15 with TRBJ1-2; maybe TRBD1 (5 bases). With 0 bases removed from V and 5 bases from J, the gap between germline ends came to 13 bases. Germline V lookup: CDR1 LNHNV, CDR2 YYDKDF (reference sequence). The CDR3 contains 15 residues. The CDR3 bases are TGTGCCACCAGCAGAGATAAGACAGAAAAGTATGGCTACACCTTC. As protein: CATSRDKTEKYGYTF.

This chain uses TRBV6-4 with TRBJ2-3; D could derive from TRBD1 or TRBD2 (6 bases each). V lost 3 bases and J lost 0, with 10 bases in between. Per germline, CDR1 MRHNA and CDR2 SNTAGT. The CDR3 totals 15 residues. For the CDR3, the DNA is TGTGCCAGCAGTGAGGGGGGCCACAGCACAGATACGCAGTATTTT. It encodes CASSEGGHSTDTQYF.

This clonotype was seen a handful of times. This chain links TRBV6-1 with TRBJ1-4, with D hard to call. Germline CDR1 MNHNS, CDR2 SASEGT. The CDR3 covers 15 residues. The V end was cut by 3 bases, the J end by 5 bases, with 13 bases between. CDR3 sequence reads: CASSDLSHTNEKLFF. The DNA for the CDR3 is TGTGCCAGCAGTGACCTGAGTCACACCAATGAAAAACTGTTTTTT.

This clonotype was seen only once. J is TRBJ1-1 and V is TRBV18; D is unclear. The germline CDR1 and CDR2 sequences are KGHSH and LQKENI. V lost 1 base and J 0 bases, leaving 6 bases between the germline ends. The CDR3 sequence is 14 residues long. The CDR3 protein is CASSPREMNTEAFF. For the CDR3, the DNA is TGTGCCAGCTCACCACGGGAAATGAACACTGAAGCTTTCTTT.

The gene calls are TRBV4-3 and TRBJ1-5, with D unclear. Germline V CDR1 and CDR2: LGHNA, YSLEER. V lost 7 bases and J 0 bases, leaving 13 bases between the germline ends. The CDR3 is 15 amino acids. The CDR3: CASKEAAHSNQPQHF. For the CDR3, the DNA is TGCGCCAGCAAGGAGGCTGCTCATAGCAATCAGCCCCAGCATTTT.

The rearrangement joins TRBV4-1 to TRBJ2-2; D call uncertain. The CDR3 loop spans 18 amino acids. CDR1 MGHRA and CDR2 YSYEKL come from the germline V gene. V was trimmed by 1 base and J by 4 bases, leaving 19 bases between them. This chain's CDR3 is CASSQVTANVLGTGELFF. The CDR3 region has the DNA TGCGCCAGCAGCCAAGTCACAGCCAATGTGCTAGGCACCGGGGAGCTGTTTTTT.

This clonotype was seen a few times. J is TRBJ2-7 and V is TRBV25-1, with D possibly matching TRBD2 (6 bases). From germline, CDR1 is MGHDK and CDR2 SYGVNS. V was clipped by 5 bases and J by 2 bases, with 13 bases between them. The CDR3 spans 14 residues. As DNA, the CDR3 is TGTGCCAGCAGTATGTCGGGGGAGGCCTACGAGCAGTACTTC. This encodes CASSMSGEAYEQYF.

On this clonotype: One end of the junction does not line up with germline, which may come from a read error. The gene calls are TRBV19 and TRBJ2-7, with TRBD2 as a possible D gene (6 bases). In germline, CDR1 is LNHDA, CDR2 SQIVND (reference sequence). CDR3 length: 14 amino acids. CDR3 protein: CASSRGLSNPPGDF. CDR3 nucleotides: TGTGCCAGTAGCCGAGGACTATCGAATCCCCCGGGGGACTTC.

This clonotype was seen a few times. The chain couples TRBV11-2 to TRBJ2-7; D is ambiguous. Germline assignment: CDR1 SGHAT and CDR2 FQNNGV. The length of the CDR3 is 13 residues. V gave up 1 base and J gave up 7 bases, with 11 bases separating them. The CDR3 is CASSLVTRPEQYF. The CDR3 DNA follows: TGTGCCAGCAGCTTAGTGACCCGTCCAGAGCAGTACTTC.

Ten or more counts support this clonotype. This chain links TRBV7-9 with TRBJ1-1; a possible D gene is TRBD1 (6 bases). CDR3 size: 15 residues. Germline CDR1 reads SEHNR; CDR2 reads FQNEAQ (reference sequence). V was pared by 1 base and J by 0 bases, with 9 bases between. In DNA form, the CDR3 reads TGTGCCAGCAGCTTAGTAGGGGGGATGAACACTGAAGCTTTCTTT. It translates to CASSLVGGMNTEAFF. Together with reference TRBV7-9 and TRBJ1-1, the CDR3 gives the full variable domain: DTGVSQNPRHKITKRGQNVTFRCDPISEHNRLYWYRQTLGQGPEFLTYFQNEAQLEKSRLLSDRFSAERPKGSFSTLEIQRTEQGDSAMYLCASSLVGGMNTEAFFGQGTRLTVV.

This chain connects TRBV7-9 to TRBJ2-3, with 8 bases matching TRBD1. This CDR3 contains 16 residues. The J segment lost 1 base and the V segment lost 4 bases, leaving 7 bases of the junction unmatched. Germline CDR1 reads SEHNR; CDR2 reads FQNEAQ (reference sequence). The CDR3 DNA reads TGTGCCAGCAGCTCCCCCGACAGGGGAGGCACAGATACGCAGTATTTT. This translates into CASSSPDRGGTDTQYF.

The chain recombines TRBV19 with TRBJ1-2; D uncertain. The CDR3 length is 11 residues. V was trimmed by 6 bases and J by 8 bases, leaving 10 bases between them. The germline V gene has CDR1 LNHDA and CDR2 SQIVND (reference sequence). The CDR3 region has the DNA TGTGCCAGTAGCGGACCCCAGGGCTACACCTTC. Translating gives CASSGPQGYTF.

This clonotype is labeled medium-sized (0.01 to 0.1%). V usage is TRBV7-6 and J usage is TRBJ2-1, with D perhaps TRBD1 (5 bases). Germline V lookup: CDR1 SGHVS, CDR2 FNYEAQ. The CDR3 contains 15 residues. The ends were cut back, 2 bases at V and 0 bases at J, with 8 bases in the middle. This CDR3 reads CASSLQGSSYNEQFF. The CDR3 DNA is TGTGCCAGCAGCTTACAGGGAAGCTCCTACAATGAGCAGTTCTTC.

The V call is TRBV6-6, the J call TRBJ1-5; a possible D gene is TRBD1 (5 bases). Germline-derived CDR1 and CDR2 are MNHNY and SVGAGI (reference sequence). V shed 10 bases and J shed 2 bases, with 12 bases lying between them. The CDR3 loop spans 13 amino acids. The CDR3 nucleotides are TGTGCCACCCAGGGATTAGGCAATCAGCCCCAGCATTTT. Protein product: CATQGLGNQPQHF.

The rearrangement joins TRBV11-2 to TRBJ2-3; 9 nucleotides match TRBD2. Germline V gene data show CDR1 as SGHAT and CDR2 as FQNNGV. The CDR3 sequence is 17 residues long. J was trimmed by 2 bases and V by 5 bases; bases with no gene match: 11. The CDR3 is CASSLLRLAAYTDTQYF. CDR3 bases: TGTGCCAGCAGCCTCCTGCGACTAGCGGCATACACAGATACGCAGTATTTT.

This clonotype was observed many times. V and J are TRBV10-2 and TRBJ2-1; no clear D. Trimming took 6 bases from V and 4 from J, leaving 10 bases between them. In germline, CDR1 is WSHSY, CDR2 SAAADI. There are 13 residues in the CDR3. As DNA, the CDR3 is TGCGCCAGCAGGTATGGGGATTACAATGAGCAGTTCTTC. The encoded protein is CASRYGDYNEQFF.

This clonotype was detected a few times. The chain employs TRBV28 and TRBJ2-1; 9 bases agree with TRBD1. The CDR3 is 14 residues long. Germline-derived CDR1 and CDR2 are MDHEN and SYDVKM. Losses at the gene ends were 5 bases for V and 7 bases for J; bases not matched to a gene: 6. The CDR3 spells CASSLQGARNEQFF. The CDR3, as DNA: TGTGCCAGCAGTCTACAGGGGGCGCGTAATGAGCAGTTCTTC.

This clonotype was detected a few times. The chain has TRBV14 and TRBJ2-1; possible D gene TRBD2, 6 bases. Germline-derived CDR1 and CDR2 are SGHDN and FVKESK. This CDR3 has 12 amino acids. V was shortened by 3 bases and J by 6 bases, with 6 bases between the two germline ends. The CDR3 coding sequence is TGTGCCAGCAGCCAGGGAGGCAATGAGCAGTTCTTC. Protein sequence: CASSQGGNEQFF.

V is TRBV19 and J is TRBJ2-3, with 9 bases identical to TRBD2. CDR1 LNHDA and CDR2 SQIVND come from the germline V gene (reference sequence). Unmatched junction bases numbered 14, after V lost 3 bases and J lost 1 base. This CDR3 spans 19 amino acids. The CDR3 bases are TGTGCCAGTAGTATCCTGGCGGGGGGGCGAGGGTTTGGCACAGATACGCAGTATTTT. Its protein product is CASSILAGGRGFGTDTQYF.

This clonotype occurred a few times. This sequence joins TRBV3-1 and TRBJ2-5; 8 bases match TRBD2. The CDR3 is 12 residues long. Unmatched junction bases numbered 4, after V lost 7 bases and J lost 6 bases. Germline loops: CDR1 LGHDT, CDR2 YNNKEL (reference sequence). The CDR3, as DNA: TGTGCCAGCATTAGCGGGGCCAAGACCCAGTACTTC. As protein: CASISGAKTQYF.

This sequence joins TRBV4-1 and TRBJ1-1, with D unresolved. Germline loops: CDR1 MGHRA, CDR2 YSYEKL. Deletions cut 3 bases from V and 5 bases from J, with 16 bases between. The CDR3 runs to 15 residues. DNA for the CDR3: TGCGCCAGCAGCCAGGAAGGGAGGAGAGGAACTGAAGCTTTCTTT. This translates into CASSQEGRRGTEAFF.

The rearrangement uses TRBV7-6 and TRBJ2-7; TRBD1 matches 8 bases. V was clipped by 1 base and J by 6 bases; unmatched bases: 5. The germline CDR1 and CDR2 sequences are SGHVS and FNYEAQ. The CDR3 spans 14 residues. CDR3 region: CASSLGTGRREQYF. Here the CDR3 DNA reads TGTGCCAGCAGCTTAGGGACAGGGCGACGCGAGCAGTACTTC. Combining the CDR3 with reference TRBV7-6 and TRBJ2-7 gives the whole variable domain GAGVSQSPRYKVTKRGQDVALRCDPISGHVSLYWYRQALGQGPEFLTYFNYEAQQDKSGLPNDRFSAERPEGSISTLTIQRTEQRDSAMYRCASSLGTGRREQYFGPGTRLTVT.

This clonotype has ten or more counts. This chain joins TRBV18 and TRBJ1-1; D is unresolved. Trimming left V 2 bases short and J 4 bases short, with 11 bases between. The length of the CDR3 is 14 residues. Germline CDR1 and CDR2: KGHSH and LQKENI. The CDR3 coding sequence is TGTGCCAGCTCACCATATGGAGTGGGCACTGAAGCTTTCTTT. This codes for CASSPYGVGTEAFF.

The chain links TRBV2 to TRBJ2-3; 10 bases are a match to TRBD2. The germline V gene has CDR1 SNHLY and CDR2 FYNNEI. The trim removed 2 bases at V and 5 bases at J, leaving 4 bases unmatched. The CDR3 extends over 15 amino acids. CDR3 residues: CASSEIAGGEDTQYF. The DNA of the CDR3 is TGTGCCAGCAGTGAAATAGCGGGGGGTGAAGATACGCAGTATTTT.

The chain has TRBV9 and TRBJ2-5; D is uncertain. Per the germline V gene, CDR1 is SGDLS and CDR2 is YYNGEE. The CDR3 contains 15 residues. V gave up 3 bases and J gave up 0 bases, with 12 bases separating them. CDR3 sequence: CASSALGRYQETQYF. CDR3 DNA: TGTGCCAGCAGCGCCCTAGGACGGTACCAAGAGACCCAGTACTTC. Combining the CDR3 with reference TRBV9 and TRBJ2-5 gives the whole variable domain DSGVTQTPKHLITATGQRVTLRCSPRSGDLSVYWYQQSLDQGLQFLIQYYNGEERAKGNILERFSAQQFPDLHSELNLSSLELGDSALYFCASSALGRYQETQYFGPGTRLLVL.

At least ten counts were recorded for this clonotype. The CDR3 bases are TGTGCCAGCAGCGACAGGGGGCTAAGCAATCAGCCCCAGCATTTT. Its protein product is CASSDRGLSNQPQHF. The rearrangement links TRBV28 to TRBJ1-5, with 10 bases that match TRBD1. Per germline, CDR1 MDHEN and CDR2 SYDVKM. Trimming cost V 6 bases and J 1 base; bases outside gene matches: 3. CDR3 length: 15 amino acids.

This sequence joins TRBV2 and TRBJ2-1, with 8 bases identical to TRBD1. The germline V gene has CDR1 SNHLY and CDR2 FYNNEI. Trimming at V came to 4 bases and at J to 6 bases, leaving 5 bases not matched to a gene. The CDR3 has 14 amino acids. CDR3 in amino acids: CASSADRGGNEQFF. CDR3 nucleotides: TGTGCCAGCAGTGCCGACAGGGGCGGCAATGAGCAGTTCTTC.

The table lists this clonotype with a few counts. The chain joins TRBV20-1 to TRBJ1-3, with 8 bases identical to TRBD1. This CDR3 has 14 residues. The germline V gene has CDR1 DFQATT and CDR2 SNEGSKA (reference sequence). Trimming cost V 6 bases and J 3 bases; bases outside gene matches: 7. CDR3 coding DNA: TGCAGTGCAGGACAGGGCGGAAGTGGAAACACCATATATTTT. This translates into CSAGQGGSGNTIYF.